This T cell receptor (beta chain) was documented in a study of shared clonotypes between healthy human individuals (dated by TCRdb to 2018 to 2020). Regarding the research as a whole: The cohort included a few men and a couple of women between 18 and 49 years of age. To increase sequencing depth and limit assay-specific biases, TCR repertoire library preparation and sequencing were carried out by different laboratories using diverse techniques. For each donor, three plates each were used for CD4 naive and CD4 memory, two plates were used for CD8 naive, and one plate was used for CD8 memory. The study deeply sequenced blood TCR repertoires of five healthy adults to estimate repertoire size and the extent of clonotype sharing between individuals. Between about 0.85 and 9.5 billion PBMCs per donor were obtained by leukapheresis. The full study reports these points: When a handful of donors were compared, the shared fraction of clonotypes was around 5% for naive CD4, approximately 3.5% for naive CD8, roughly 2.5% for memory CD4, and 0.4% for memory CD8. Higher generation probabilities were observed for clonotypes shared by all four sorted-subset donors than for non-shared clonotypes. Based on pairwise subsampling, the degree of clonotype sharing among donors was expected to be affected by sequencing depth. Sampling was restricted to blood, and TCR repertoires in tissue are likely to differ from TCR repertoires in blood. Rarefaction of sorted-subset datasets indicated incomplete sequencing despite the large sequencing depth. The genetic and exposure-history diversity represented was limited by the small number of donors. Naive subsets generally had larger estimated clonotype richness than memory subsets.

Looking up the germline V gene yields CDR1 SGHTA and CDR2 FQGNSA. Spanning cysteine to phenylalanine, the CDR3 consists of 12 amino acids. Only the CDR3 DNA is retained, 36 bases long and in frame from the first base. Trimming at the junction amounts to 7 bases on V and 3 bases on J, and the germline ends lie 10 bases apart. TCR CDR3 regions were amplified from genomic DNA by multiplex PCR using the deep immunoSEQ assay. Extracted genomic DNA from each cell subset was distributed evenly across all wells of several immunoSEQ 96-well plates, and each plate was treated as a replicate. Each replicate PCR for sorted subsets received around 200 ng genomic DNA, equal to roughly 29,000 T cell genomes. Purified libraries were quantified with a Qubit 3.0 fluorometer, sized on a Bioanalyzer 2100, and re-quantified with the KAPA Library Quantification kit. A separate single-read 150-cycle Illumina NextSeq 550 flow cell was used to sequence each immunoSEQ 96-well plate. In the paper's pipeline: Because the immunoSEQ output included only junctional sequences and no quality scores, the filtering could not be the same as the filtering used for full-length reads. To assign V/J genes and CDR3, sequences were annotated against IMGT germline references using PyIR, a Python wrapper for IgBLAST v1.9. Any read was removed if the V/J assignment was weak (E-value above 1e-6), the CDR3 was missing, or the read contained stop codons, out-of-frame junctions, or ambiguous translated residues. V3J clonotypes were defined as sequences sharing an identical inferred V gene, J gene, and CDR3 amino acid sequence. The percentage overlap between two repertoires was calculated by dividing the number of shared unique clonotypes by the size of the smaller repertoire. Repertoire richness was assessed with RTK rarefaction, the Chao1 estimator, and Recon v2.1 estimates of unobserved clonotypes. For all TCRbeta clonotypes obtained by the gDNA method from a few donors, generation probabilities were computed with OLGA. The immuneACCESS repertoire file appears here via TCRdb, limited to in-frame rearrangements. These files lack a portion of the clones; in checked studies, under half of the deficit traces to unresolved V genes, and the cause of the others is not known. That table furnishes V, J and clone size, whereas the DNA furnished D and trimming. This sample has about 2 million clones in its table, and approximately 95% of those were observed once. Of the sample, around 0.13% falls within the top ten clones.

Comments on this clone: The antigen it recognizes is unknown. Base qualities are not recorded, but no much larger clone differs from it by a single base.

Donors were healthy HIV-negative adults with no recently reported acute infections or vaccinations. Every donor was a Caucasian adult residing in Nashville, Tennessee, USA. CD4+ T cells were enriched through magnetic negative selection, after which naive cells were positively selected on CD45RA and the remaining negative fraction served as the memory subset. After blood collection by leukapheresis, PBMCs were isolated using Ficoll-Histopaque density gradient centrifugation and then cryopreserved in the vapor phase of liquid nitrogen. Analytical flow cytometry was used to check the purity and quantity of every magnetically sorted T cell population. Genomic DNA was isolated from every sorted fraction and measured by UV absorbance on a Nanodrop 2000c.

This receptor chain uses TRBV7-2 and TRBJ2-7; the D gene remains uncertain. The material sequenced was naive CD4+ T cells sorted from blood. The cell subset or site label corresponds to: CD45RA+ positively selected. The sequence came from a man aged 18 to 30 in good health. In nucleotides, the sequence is TGTGCCAGCACCCCTGACAACTACGAGCAGTACTTC. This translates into CASTPDNYEQYF.